The 5 T cell receptor beta chains listed next were all sequenced from one sample in a study of identifying expanded T cells in peripheral blood (dated by TCRdb to the late 2010s). Receptors were amplified or captured by the immunoSEQ multiplex PCR assay. TCRdb's version of the immuneACCESS table is confined to in-frame rearrangements and falls short of the full clone set. An unresolved V gene accounts for under half of the shortfall where checked; the remainder is of unknown origin. This sample is represented by approximately 63,000 clones; about 89% of them were singletons. Of the sample, approximately 4.5% is held by the ten largest clones. The material sequenced was blood. The receptors were sampled from a person aged 18 to 75 in good health.

This chain connects TRBV10-3 to TRBJ2-2; D perhaps matches TRBD1 (5 bases). The CDR3 extends over 14 amino acids. Trimming stripped 3 bases from V and 1 base from J, with 6 bases between. Germline lookup yields CDR1 ENHRY and CDR2 SYGVKD. CDR3 in amino acids: CAISERGNTGELFF. The DNA of the CDR3 is TGTGCCATCAGTGAAAGGGGGAACACCGGGGAGCTGTTTTTT.

The table lists this clone with a few counts. V is TRBV6-4 and J is TRBJ2-2; 8 positions match TRBD2. Trimming cost V 5 bases and J 4 bases; bases outside gene matches: 0. CDR1 and CDR2 (germline): MRHNA, SNTAGT. The CDR3 consists of 13 residues. This chain's CDR3 is CASSSGSTGELFF. DNA of the CDR3: TGTGCCAGCAGTAGCGGGAGCACCGGGGAGCTGTTTTTT.

The chain carries TRBV25-1 and TRBJ2-1, with TRBD2 identical over 13 bases. J lost 7 bases, V lost 3 bases, and 3 bases had no gene match. The germline V gene has CDR1 MGHDK and CDR2 SYGVNS. The CDR3 spans 15 residues. The CDR3 DNA reads as TGTGCCAGCAGTGACCAGGGACTAGCGGGAAATGAGCAGTTCTTC. It specifies CASSDQGLAGNEQFF. Full variable domain (outside the CDR3, taken from reference TRBV25-1 and TRBJ2-1): EADIYQTPRYLVIGTGKKITLECSQTMGHDKMYWYQQDPGMELHLIHYSYGVNSTEKGDLSSESTVSRIRTEHFPLTLESARPSHTSQYLCASSDQGLAGNEQFFGPGTRLTVL.

This clone has more than one count but fewer than ten. CDR3 bases: TGTGCCACAGATTTTTACGGGGTAGCGGGAGAATACGAGCAGTACTTC. Its protein product is CATDFYGVAGEYEQYF. The rearrangement uses TRBV5-3 and TRBJ2-7; 9 bases are a match to TRBD2. TRBV5-3 is filed as an ORF, its function uncertain. V dropped 9 bases and J dropped 4; count of bases not matched to a gene: 17. The CDR3 has 16 amino acids.

This chain links TRBV4-2 with TRBJ1-1; 10 bases agree with TRBD1. Germline lookup yields CDR1 LGHNA and CDR2 YNFKEQ. V shed 3 bases and J 5 bases; nucleotides not matched to a gene: 3. CDR3 size: 14 residues. CDR3 loop: CASSHPGQGTEAFF. For the CDR3, the DNA is TGTGCCAGCAGCCACCCGGGACAGGGGACTGAAGCTTTCTTT.